The next 27 T cell receptor beta chains were all read from a single sample in a study of T cell changes during pregnancy in multiple sclerosis. Some clones are missing from TCRdb's copy, which holds only in-frame ones; the method was immunoSEQ multiplex PCR. This table has tens of thousands of clones, roughly 88% appearing once. Sequenced material: CD4+ T cells from peripheral blood mononuclear cells, taken in the first trimester of pregnancy. These receptors all come from a female donor in good health, enrolled as a control in a pregnancy study.

This sequence joins TRBV5-1 and TRBJ2-5, with 8 bases identical to TRBD1. Germline V gene data show CDR1 as SGHRS and CDR2 as YFSETQ. The CDR3 is made up of 15 amino acids. V shed 0 bases and J 5 bases; nucleotides not matched to a gene: 6. The CDR3 spells CASSLGVRGRETQYF. In DNA, the CDR3 is TGCGCCAGCAGCTTGGGGGTCAGGGGGCGTGAGACCCAGTACTTC. The full variable domain, rest sourced from reference TRBV5-1 and TRBJ2-5, is KAGVTQTPRYLIKTRGQQVTLSCSPISGHRSVSWYQQTPGQGLQFLFEYFSETQRNKGNFPGRFSGRQFSNSRSEMNVSTLELGDSALYLCASSLGVRGRETQYFGPGTRLLVL.

The chain couples TRBV25-1 to TRBJ2-1, with a tentative D call TRBD1 (6 bases). CDR1 MGHDK and CDR2 SYGVNS come from the germline V gene. This CDR3 contains 16 residues. V was pared by 3 bases and J by 0 bases, with 12 bases between. The CDR3 sequence is CASSDPGTNSYNEQFF. CDR3 coding DNA: TGTGCCAGCAGTGATCCCGGGACAAACTCCTACAATGAGCAGTTCTTC.

The V gene is TRBV7-2, the J gene TRBJ1-2, with 12 bases matching TRBD1. Germline lookup yields CDR1 SGHTA and CDR2 FQGNSA. The CDR3 length is 17 residues. Unmatched junction bases numbered 4, after V lost 0 bases and J lost 2 bases. This CDR3 is CASSLAGQGAPNYGYTF. In nucleotides, the CDR3 is TGTGCCAGCAGCTTAGCGGGACAGGGGGCACCCAACTATGGCTACACCTTC.

V is TRBV9 and J is TRBJ2-2; the D is unclear. This CDR3 has 14 amino acids. CDR1 and CDR2 (germline): SGDLS, YYNGEE. Trimming took 0 bases from V and 0 from J, leaving 3 bases between them. The DNA for the CDR3 is TGTGCCAGCAGCGTAGCTCCGAACACCGGGGAGCTGTTTTTT. As protein: CASSVAPNTGELFF. Full variable domain (outside the CDR3, taken from reference TRBV9 and TRBJ2-2): DSGVTQTPKHLITATGQRVTLRCSPRSGDLSVYWYQQSLDQGLQFLIQYYNGEERAKGNILERFSAQQFPDLHSELNLSSLELGDSALYFCASSVAPNTGELFFGEGSRLTVL.

The chain couples TRBV10-3 to TRBJ1-2; 10 nucleotides agree with TRBD1. The ends lost 9 bases at V and 7 bases at J; junction bases unmatched: 8. The CDR3 has 13 amino acids. Germline-derived CDR1 and CDR2 are ENHRY and SYGVKD. The chain's CDR3 is CAIRGTGAGGYTF. CDR3 bases: TGTGCCATTAGAGGGACAGGGGCAGGTGGCTACACCTTC.

The chain is built from TRBV4-2 and TRBJ2-2; D ambiguous. V was clipped by 0 bases and J by 1 base, with 9 bases between them. The CDR3 covers 16 residues. Germline CDR1 is LGHNA and CDR2 is YNFKEQ. CDR3 in amino acids: CASSQDLGVNTGELFF. DNA for the CDR3: TGTGCCAGCAGCCAAGATTTGGGCGTGAACACCGGGGAGCTGTTTTTT.

The rearrangement links TRBV19 to TRBJ1-2, with D hard to call. Germline lookup yields CDR1 LNHDA and CDR2 SQIVND (reference sequence). This CDR3 contains 15 residues. Trimming took 3 bases from V and 3 from J, leaving 14 bases between them. This CDR3 reads CASSIAGKEYYGYTF. The CDR3 bases are TGTGCCAGTAGTATTGCTGGCAAGGAGTACTATGGCTACACCTTC. Supplemented by reference TRBV19 and TRBJ1-2, the full variable domain reads DGGITQSPKYLFRKEGQNVTLSCEQNLNHDAMYWYRQDPGQGLRLIYYSQIVNDFQKGDIAEGYSVSREKKESFPLTVTSAQKNPTAFYLCASSIAGKEYYGYTFGSGTRLTVV.

This clone was seen once. The chain carries TRBV19 and TRBJ2-2, with 12 bases identical to TRBD2. Germline assignment: CDR1 LNHDA and CDR2 SQIVND (reference sequence). This CDR3 has 16 amino acids. Trimming at V came to 7 bases and at J to 4 bases, leaving 7 bases not matched to a gene. This chain's CDR3 is CASNPLAGGLTGELFF. CDR3 bases: TGTGCCAGTAACCCCCTAGCGGGGGGGCTCACCGGGGAGCTGTTTTTT. Based on the CDR3 plus reference TRBV19 and TRBJ2-2, the full variable domain is DGGITQSPKYLFRKEGQNVTLSCEQNLNHDAMYWYRQDPGQGLRLIYYSQIVNDFQKGDIAEGYSVSREKKESFPLTVTSAQKNPTAFYLCASNPLAGGLTGELFFGEGSRLTVL.

About this clone itself: An end of the junction does not agree with germline; a read error may underlie this. CDR3 amino acids: CASRGTSTDTQYF. The CDR3 coding sequence is TGCGCCAGCAGAGGGACTAGCACGGATACGCAGTATTTT. The V gene is TRBV5-1, the J gene TRBJ2-3, with 9 bases matching TRBD2. Germline CDR1 and CDR2: SGHRS and YFSETQ. The CDR3 is 13 amino acids.

The rearrangement uses TRBV30 and TRBJ1-3; D gene ambiguous. Germline CDR1 is GTSNPN and CDR2 is SVGIG (reference sequence). V was pared by 3 bases and J by 3 bases, with 12 bases between. The CDR3 is 14 amino acids. CDR3 amino acids: CAWRYSTRGNTIYF. The DNA for the CDR3 is TGTGCCTGGAGGTATAGCACCCGTGGAAACACCATATATTTT.

J is TRBJ2-1 and V is TRBV5-1; 11 bases align to TRBD2. Germline CDR1 SGHRS, CDR2 YFSETQ. The junction had 6 bases not matched to a gene; V was cut back by 7 bases and J by 6 bases. This CDR3 comprises 14 residues. Written as DNA, the CDR3 is TGCGCCAGCGCCCCGGGACTAGCGGTCAATGAGCAGTTCTTC. This translates into CASAPGLAVNEQFF.

This sequence joins TRBV7-8 and TRBJ2-1, with D possibly TRBD2 on 6 matching bases. The CDR3 consists of 16 residues. Germline loops: CDR1 SGHVS, CDR2 FQNEAQ. With 4 bases removed from V and 5 bases from J, the gap between germline ends came to 18 bases. The CDR3 DNA sequence: TGTGCCAGCAGCTCCCGCGGAAGGAGGGCAAACAATGAGCAGTTCTTC. Its protein product is CASSSRGRRANNEQFF.

The rearrangement joins TRBV5-1 to TRBJ1-4, with TRBD1 matching 7 bases. The CDR3 runs to 15 residues. Germline values: CDR1 SGHRS, CDR2 YFSETQ. Trimming removed 4 bases from V and 8 bases from J; junction bases left unmatched: 11. This CDR3 is CASSASRDSTEKLFF. DNA of the CDR3: TGCGCCAGCAGCGCCAGCCGGGACAGCACCGAAAAACTGTTTTTT.

This rearrangement joins TRBV2 to TRBJ1-2; D is uncertain. Per germline, CDR1 SNHLY and CDR2 FYNNEI. The CDR3 is 14 amino acids. Trimming pared 7 bases from V and 5 bases from J, leaving 17 bases between. The CDR3: CASIRFINDYGYTF. The CDR3 bases are TGTGCCAGCATCAGATTTATTAACGATTATGGCTACACCTTC.

The chain uses TRBV10-1 and TRBJ1-5; D unresolved. Germline lookup yields CDR1 WNHNN and CDR2 SYGVQD (reference sequence). The CDR3 covers 12 residues. DNA for the CDR3: TGCGTTGGCCGACGGGGCAATCAGCCCCAGCATTTT. Residues: CVGRRGNQPQHF.

J is TRBJ2-7 and V is TRBV27; 7 bases line up with TRBD1. The J segment lost 2 bases and the V segment lost 2 bases, leaving 6 bases of the junction unmatched. Germline-derived CDR1 and CDR2 are MNHEY and SMNVEV (reference sequence). The CDR3 is 15 amino acids. Here the CDR3 reads CASSLPGQAPYEQYF. DNA of the CDR3: TGTGCCAGCAGTTTACCTGGACAGGCGCCCTACGAGCAGTACTTC.

The chain has TRBV14 and TRBJ1-2; D unresolved. The CDR3 extends over 14 amino acids. V shed 4 bases and J shed 4 bases, with 13 bases lying between them. Germline CDR1 reads SGHDN; CDR2 reads FVKESK. The CDR3 spells CASSPGIPTYGYTF. CDR3 sequence (DNA): TGTGCCAGCAGCCCAGGTATTCCGACCTATGGCTACACCTTC. Supplemented by reference TRBV14 and TRBJ1-2, the full variable domain reads EAGVTQFPSHSVIEKGQTVTLRCDPISGHDNLYWYRRVMGKEIKFLLHFVKESKQDESGMPNNRFLAERTGGTYSTLKVQPAELEDSGVYFCASSPGIPTYGYTFGSGTRLTVV.

This chain connects TRBV10-3 to TRBJ2-7, with 16 bases that match TRBD2. The V segment lost 4 bases and the J segment 7 bases; nucleotides outside the gene matches: 13. The CDR3 extends over 18 amino acids. Germline V gene data show CDR1 as ENHRY and CDR2 as SYGVKD. CDR3 DNA sequence: TGTGCCATCAGTGCGGACCCCGGGACTAGCGGGGGGGCTGGGGAGCAGTACTTC. It is translated as CAISADPGTSGGAGEQYF.

The chain recombines TRBV5-1 with TRBJ1-2; perhaps TRBD1 as D (6 bases). This CDR3 has 14 residues. The V gene lost 0 bases and the J gene lost 3 bases, with 9 bases spanning the gap. Germline values: CDR1 SGHRS, CDR2 YFSETQ. The CDR3 DNA follows: TGCGCCAGCAGCTTGGAAGCAGGGGACTATGGCTACACCTTC. It codes for CASSLEAGDYGYTF.

The genes are TRBV11-3 and TRBJ1-1, with D tentatively TRBD1 (6 bases). Trimming left V 5 bases short and J 7 bases short, with 14 bases between. CDR3 length: 13 residues. The germline CDR1 and CDR2 sequences are SGHNT and YENEEA. Here the CDR3 DNA reads TGTGCCAGCAGCCTAGGGGGGGTTGGTGAAGCTTTCTTT. Its translation is CASSLGGVGEAFF.

The chain employs TRBV4-3 and TRBJ1-5, with 8 bases fitting TRBD1. Germline V gives CDR1 LGHNA, CDR2 YSLEER. V dropped 1 base and J dropped 6; count of bases not matched to a gene: 5. This CDR3 contains 15 residues. This chain's CDR3 is CASSQAPGGRQPQHF. CDR3 DNA: TGCGCCAGCAGCCAAGCCCCAGGGGGCCGTCAGCCCCAGCATTTT.

The chain links TRBV5-5 to TRBJ1-4; the D is unclear. Trimming took off 0 bases at V and 0 bases at J, with 3 bases between the two ends. This CDR3 has 14 amino acids. Germline CDR1 is SGHKS and CDR2 is YYEKEE (reference sequence). The DNA of the CDR3 is TGTGCCAGCAGCTTGGATACAACTAATGAAAAACTGTTTTTT. The encoded protein is CASSLDTTNEKLFF.

This chain connects TRBV4-1 to TRBJ1-2; D is undetermined. CDR1 MGHRA and CDR2 YSYEKL come from the germline V gene. The CDR3 runs 16 residues. The V end lost 0 bases, the J end lost 8 bases, and 19 bases lay between the germline ends. The CDR3 is CASSQDGIGSIGGYTF. As DNA, the CDR3 is TGCGCCAGCAGCCAAGATGGAATCGGGTCCATCGGAGGCTACACCTTC.

V gene TRBV4-2 combines with J gene TRBJ2-7, with 9 bases lining up with TRBD1. The CDR3 loop spans 15 amino acids. Germline trimming cut 0 bases from V and 6 bases from J; bases unmatched to any gene: 6. Looked up from germline, CDR1 is LGHNA and CDR2 is YNFKEQ. For the CDR3, the DNA is TGTGCCAGCAGCCAAGATCGGGGACAGGGTGCCGAGCAGTACTTC. It yields the protein CASSQDRGQGAEQYF.

The chain uses TRBV19 and TRBJ1-2; D is ambiguous. Germline V gene lookup returns CDR1 LNHDA and CDR2 SQIVND (reference sequence). V was cut by 7 bases and J by 2 bases, with 14 bases left in between. The CDR3 extends over 14 amino acids. CDR3 nucleotides: TGTGCCAGTACCGATTATGCGGAGAACTATGGCTACACCTTC. Translated: CASTDYAENYGYTF.

The chain uses TRBV12-2 and TRBJ1-5; the table's D gene call, TRBD1, was not cross checked with the DNA. TRBV12-2 is described as a pseudogene. CDR3 length: 19 residues. The CDR3 nucleotides read TGTGCAAGTCGCTTTACCGCTGGGACAGGGCCGTATAGCAATCAGCCCCAGCATTTT. Protein sequence: CASRFTAGTGPYSNQPQHF.

Here the CDR3 DNA reads TGCGCCAGCAGCCAAGGCCCAGGGAAGCGGGGGGACGAGCAGTACTTC. It yields the protein CASSQGPGKRGDEQYF. The rearrangement uses TRBV4-3 and TRBJ2-7; 9 nucleotides align to TRBD2. Looked up from germline, CDR1 is LGHNA and CDR2 is YSLEER. CDR3 size: 16 residues. V trimming: 1 base; J trimming: 5 bases; junction bases outside the gene matches: 9.